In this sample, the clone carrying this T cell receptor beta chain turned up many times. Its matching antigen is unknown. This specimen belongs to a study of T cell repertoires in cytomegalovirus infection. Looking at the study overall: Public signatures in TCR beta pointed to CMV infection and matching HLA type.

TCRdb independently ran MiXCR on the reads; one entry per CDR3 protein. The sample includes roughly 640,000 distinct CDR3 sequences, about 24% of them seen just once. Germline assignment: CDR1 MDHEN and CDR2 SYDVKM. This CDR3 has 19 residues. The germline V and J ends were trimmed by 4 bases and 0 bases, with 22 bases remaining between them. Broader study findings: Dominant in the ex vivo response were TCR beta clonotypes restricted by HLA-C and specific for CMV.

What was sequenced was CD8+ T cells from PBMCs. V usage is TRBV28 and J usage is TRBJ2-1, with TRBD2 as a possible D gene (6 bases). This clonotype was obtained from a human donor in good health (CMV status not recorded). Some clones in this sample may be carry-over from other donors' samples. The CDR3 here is CASSSPGVAYTSSYNEQFF. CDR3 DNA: TGTGCCAGCAGTTCCCCGGGGGTCGCCTACACCAGCTCCTACAATGAGCAGTTCTTC.